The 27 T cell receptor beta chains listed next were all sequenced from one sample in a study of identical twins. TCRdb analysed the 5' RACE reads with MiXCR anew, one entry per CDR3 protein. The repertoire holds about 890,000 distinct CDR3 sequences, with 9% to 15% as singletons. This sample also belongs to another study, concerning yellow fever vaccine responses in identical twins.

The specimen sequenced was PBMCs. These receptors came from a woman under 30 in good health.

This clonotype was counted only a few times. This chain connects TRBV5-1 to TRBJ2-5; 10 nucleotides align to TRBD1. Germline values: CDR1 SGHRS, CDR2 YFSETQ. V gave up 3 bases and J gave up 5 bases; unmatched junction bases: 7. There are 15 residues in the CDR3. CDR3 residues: CASSSFGTGEETQYF. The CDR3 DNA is TGCGCCAGCAGCTCCTTTGGGACAGGGGAGGAGACCCAGTACTTC. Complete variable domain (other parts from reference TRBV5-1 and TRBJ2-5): KAGVTQTPRYLIKTRGQQVTLSCSPISGHRSVSWYQQTPGQGLQFLFEYFSETQRNKGNFPGRFSGRQFSNSRSEMNVSTLELGDSALYLCASSSFGTGEETQYFGPGTRLLVL.

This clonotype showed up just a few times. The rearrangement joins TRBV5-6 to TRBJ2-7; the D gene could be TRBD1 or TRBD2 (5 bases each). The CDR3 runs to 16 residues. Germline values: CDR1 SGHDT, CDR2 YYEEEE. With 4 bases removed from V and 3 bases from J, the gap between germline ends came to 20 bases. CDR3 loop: CASSEGTISAFYEQYF. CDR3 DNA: TGTGCCAGCAGCGAGGGGACGATTAGCGCCTTCTACGAGCAGTACTTC.

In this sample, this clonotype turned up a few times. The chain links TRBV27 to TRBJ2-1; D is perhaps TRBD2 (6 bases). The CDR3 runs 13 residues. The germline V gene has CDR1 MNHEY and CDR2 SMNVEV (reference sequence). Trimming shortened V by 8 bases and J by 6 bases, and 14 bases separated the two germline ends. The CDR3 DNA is TGTGCCAGCGGGGGACTTCGCGCCAATGAGCAGTTCTTC. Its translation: CASGGLRANEQFF.

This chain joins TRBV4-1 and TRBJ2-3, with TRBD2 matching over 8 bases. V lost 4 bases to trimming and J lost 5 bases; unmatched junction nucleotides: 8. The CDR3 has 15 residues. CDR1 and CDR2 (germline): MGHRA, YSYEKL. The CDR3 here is CASSPTGGRIDTQYF. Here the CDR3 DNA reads TGCGCCAGCAGCCCCACGGGGGGGCGGATAGATACGCAGTATTTT.

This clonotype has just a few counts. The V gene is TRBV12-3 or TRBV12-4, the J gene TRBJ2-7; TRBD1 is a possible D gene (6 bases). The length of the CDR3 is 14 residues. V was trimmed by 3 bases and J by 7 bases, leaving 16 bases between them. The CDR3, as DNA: TGTGCCAGCAGTTTCCTACAGGGTGGTGAAGAGCAGTACTTC. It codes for CASSFLQGGEEQYF.

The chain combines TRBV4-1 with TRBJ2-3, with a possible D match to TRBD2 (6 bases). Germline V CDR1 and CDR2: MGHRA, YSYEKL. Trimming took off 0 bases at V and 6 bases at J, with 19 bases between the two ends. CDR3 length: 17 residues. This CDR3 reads CASSQDLRLVGLDTQYF. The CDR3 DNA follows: TGCGCCAGCAGCCAAGATCTGAGACTAGTGGGTCTCGATACGCAGTATTTT.

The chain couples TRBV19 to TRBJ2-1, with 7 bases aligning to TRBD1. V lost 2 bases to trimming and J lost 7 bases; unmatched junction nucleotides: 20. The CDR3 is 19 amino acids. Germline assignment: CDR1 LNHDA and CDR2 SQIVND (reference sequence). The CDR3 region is CASSISTVSGTASRNEQFF. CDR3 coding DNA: TGTGCCAGTAGTATAAGTACCGTTTCCGGGACAGCATCGAGGAATGAGCAGTTCTTC.

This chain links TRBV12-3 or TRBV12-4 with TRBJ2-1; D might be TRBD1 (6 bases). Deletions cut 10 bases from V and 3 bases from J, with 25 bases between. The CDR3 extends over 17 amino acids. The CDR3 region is CAILPSSTGLGYNEQFF. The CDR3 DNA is TGTGCCATCTTGCCCTCTTCAACAGGGCTAGGCTACAATGAGCAGTTCTTC.

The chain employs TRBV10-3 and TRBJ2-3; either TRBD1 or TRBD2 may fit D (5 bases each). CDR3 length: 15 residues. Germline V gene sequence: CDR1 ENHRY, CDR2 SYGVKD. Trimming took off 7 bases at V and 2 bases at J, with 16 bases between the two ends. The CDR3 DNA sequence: TGTGCCATCACGCCGGCCTGGGGGACCACAGATACGCAGTATTTT. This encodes CAITPAWGTTDTQYF.

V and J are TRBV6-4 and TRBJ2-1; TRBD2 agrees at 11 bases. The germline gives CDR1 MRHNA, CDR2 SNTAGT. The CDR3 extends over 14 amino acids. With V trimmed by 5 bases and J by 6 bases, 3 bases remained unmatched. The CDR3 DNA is TGTGCCAGCAGTCATAGCGGGGGGGCCAATGAGCAGTTCTTC. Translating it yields CASSHSGGANEQFF.

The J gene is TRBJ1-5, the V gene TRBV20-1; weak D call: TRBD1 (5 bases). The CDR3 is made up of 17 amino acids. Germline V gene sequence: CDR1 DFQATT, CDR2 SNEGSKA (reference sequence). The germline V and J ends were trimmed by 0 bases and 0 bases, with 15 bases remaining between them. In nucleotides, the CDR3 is TGCAGTGCTAGAGATCAGGGATACCTAAGTAGCAATCAGCCCCAGCATTTT. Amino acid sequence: CSARDQGYLSSNQPQHF.

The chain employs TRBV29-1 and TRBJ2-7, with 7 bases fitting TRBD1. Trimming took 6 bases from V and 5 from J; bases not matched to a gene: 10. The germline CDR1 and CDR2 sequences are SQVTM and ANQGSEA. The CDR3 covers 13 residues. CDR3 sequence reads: CSVATGNRHEQYF. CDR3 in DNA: TGCAGCGTAGCGACAGGGAATCGCCACGAGCAGTACTTC.

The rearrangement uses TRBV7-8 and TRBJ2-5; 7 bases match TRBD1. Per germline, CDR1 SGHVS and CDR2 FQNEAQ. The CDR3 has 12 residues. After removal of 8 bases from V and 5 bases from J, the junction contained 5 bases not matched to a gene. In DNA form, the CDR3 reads TGTGCCAGCCAAACAGGGGTCGAGACCCAGTACTTC. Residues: CASQTGVETQYF.

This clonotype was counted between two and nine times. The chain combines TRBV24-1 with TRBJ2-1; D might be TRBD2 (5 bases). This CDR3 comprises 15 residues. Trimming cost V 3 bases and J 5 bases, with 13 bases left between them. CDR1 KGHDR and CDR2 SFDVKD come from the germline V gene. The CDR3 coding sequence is TGTGCCACCAGTGATCGGGATAAATTAAACAATGAGCAGTTCTTC. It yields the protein CATSDRDKLNNEQFF.

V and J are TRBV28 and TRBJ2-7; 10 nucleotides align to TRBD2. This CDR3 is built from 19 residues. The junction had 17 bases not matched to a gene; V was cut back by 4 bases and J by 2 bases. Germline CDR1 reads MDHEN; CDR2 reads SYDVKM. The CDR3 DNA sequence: TGTGCCAGCAGTTGGGGGTGGGCTAGCGGGAGTGTTGGAACCTACGAGCAGTACTTC. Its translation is CASSWGWASGSVGTYEQYF.

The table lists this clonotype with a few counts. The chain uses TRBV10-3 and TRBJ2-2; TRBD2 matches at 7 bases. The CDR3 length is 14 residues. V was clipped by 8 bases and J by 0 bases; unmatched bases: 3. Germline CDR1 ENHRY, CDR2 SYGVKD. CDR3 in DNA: TGTGCCATCGAGCGGGGCCCGAACACCGGGGAGCTGTTTTTT. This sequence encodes CAIERGPNTGELFF.

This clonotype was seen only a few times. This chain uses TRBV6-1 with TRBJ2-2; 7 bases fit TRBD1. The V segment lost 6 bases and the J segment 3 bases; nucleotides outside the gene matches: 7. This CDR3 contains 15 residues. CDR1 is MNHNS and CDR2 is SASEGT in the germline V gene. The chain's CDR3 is CASSLPGTDTGELFF. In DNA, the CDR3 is TGTGCCAGCAGCCTCCCCGGGACAGACACCGGGGAGCTGTTTTTT.

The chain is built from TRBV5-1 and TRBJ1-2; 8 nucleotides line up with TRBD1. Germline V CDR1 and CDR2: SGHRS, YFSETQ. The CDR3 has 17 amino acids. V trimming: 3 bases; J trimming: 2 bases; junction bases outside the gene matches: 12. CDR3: CASSSSTGGVNNYGYTF. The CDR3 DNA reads TGCGCCAGCAGCTCCTCAACAGGGGGTGTTAACAACTATGGCTACACCTTC.

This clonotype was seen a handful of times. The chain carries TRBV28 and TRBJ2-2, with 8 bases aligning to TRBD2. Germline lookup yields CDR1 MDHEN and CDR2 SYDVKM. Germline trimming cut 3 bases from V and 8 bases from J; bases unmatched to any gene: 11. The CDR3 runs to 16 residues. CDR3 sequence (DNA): TGTGCCAGCAGTTTCAGTCTAGCGGGCGATTCTGGGGAGCTGTTTTTT. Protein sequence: CASSFSLAGDSGELFF.

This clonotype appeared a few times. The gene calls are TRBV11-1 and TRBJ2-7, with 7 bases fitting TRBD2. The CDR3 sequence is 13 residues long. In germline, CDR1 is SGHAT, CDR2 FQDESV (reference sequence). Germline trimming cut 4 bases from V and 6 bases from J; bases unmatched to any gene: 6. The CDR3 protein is CASSWDYLSEQYF. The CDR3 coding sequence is TGTGCCAGCAGCTGGGACTATTTATCCGAGCAGTACTTC.

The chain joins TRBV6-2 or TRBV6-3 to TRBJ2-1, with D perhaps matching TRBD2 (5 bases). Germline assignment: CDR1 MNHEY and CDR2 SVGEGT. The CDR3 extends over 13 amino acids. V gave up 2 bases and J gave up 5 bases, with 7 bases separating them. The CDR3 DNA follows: TGTGCCAGCAGTTACGCTAGCCACAATGAGCAGTTCTTC. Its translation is CASSYASHNEQFF.

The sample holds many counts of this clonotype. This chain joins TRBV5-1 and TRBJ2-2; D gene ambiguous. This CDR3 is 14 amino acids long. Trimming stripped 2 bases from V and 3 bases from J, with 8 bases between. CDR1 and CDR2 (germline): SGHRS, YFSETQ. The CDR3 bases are TGCGCCAGCAGCTTTAATTCTTACACCGGGGAGCTGTTTTTT. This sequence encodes CASSFNSYTGELFF.

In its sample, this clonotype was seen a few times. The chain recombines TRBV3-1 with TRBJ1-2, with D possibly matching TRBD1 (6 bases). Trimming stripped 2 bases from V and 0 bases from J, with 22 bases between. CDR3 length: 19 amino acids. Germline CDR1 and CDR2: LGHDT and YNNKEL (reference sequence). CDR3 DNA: TGTGCCAGCAGCCAAACCTCGGGACAAAGGCGAATATCTAACTATGGCTACACCTTC. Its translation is CASSQTSGQRRISNYGYTF.

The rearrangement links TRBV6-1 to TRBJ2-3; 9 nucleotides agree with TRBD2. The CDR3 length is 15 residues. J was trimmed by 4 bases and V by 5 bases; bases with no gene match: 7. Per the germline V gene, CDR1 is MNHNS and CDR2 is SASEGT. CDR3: CASSLSGGIADTQYF. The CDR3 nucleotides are TGTGCCAGCAGTCTCAGCGGGGGGATTGCAGATACGCAGTATTTT.

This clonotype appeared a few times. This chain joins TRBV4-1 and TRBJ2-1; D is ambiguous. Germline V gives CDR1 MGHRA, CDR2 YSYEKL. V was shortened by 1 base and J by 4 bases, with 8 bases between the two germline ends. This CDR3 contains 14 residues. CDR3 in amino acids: CASSQVNPYNEQFF. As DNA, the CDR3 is TGCGCCAGCAGCCAAGTTAATCCATACAATGAGCAGTTCTTC.

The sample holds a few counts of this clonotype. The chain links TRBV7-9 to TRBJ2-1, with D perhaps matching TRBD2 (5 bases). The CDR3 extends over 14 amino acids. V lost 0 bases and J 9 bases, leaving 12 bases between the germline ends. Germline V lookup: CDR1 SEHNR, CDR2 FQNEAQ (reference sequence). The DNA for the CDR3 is TGTGCCAGCAGCTTAGCGTCCAGCGGCGGTGAGCAGTTCTTC. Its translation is CASSLASSGGEQFF.

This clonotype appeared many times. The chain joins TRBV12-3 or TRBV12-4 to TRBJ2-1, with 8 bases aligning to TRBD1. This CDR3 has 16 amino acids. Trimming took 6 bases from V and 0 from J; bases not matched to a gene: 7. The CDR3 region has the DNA TGTGCCAGCAGAAAGACAGGGGCTAGCTCCTACAATGAGCAGTTCTTC. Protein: CASRKTGASSYNEQFF.